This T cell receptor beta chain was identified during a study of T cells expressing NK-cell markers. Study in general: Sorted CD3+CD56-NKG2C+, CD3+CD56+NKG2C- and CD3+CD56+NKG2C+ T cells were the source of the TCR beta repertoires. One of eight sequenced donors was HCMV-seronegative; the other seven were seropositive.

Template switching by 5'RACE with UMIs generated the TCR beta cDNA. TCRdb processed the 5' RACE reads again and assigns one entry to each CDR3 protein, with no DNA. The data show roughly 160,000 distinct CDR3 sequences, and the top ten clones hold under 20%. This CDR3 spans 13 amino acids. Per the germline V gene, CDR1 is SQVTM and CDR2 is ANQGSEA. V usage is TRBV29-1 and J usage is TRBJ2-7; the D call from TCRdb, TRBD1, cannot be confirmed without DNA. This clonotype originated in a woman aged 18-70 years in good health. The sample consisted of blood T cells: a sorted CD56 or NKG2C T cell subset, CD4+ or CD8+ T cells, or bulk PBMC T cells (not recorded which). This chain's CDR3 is CSVAWGARYEQYF.